The 19 T cell receptor beta chains presented below share a single source sample, sequenced in a study of OX40 agonist ivuxolimab in advanced cancers. Here immunoSEQ multiplex PCR was the method, and the copy in TCRdb shows in-frame clones only, minus some. This sample has around 70,000 clones; around four fifths occur once, and the top ten carry over 4.5%. Sequences were derived from CD4+ or CD8+ T cells sorted from blood, sampled in a trial of the OX40 agonist ivuxolimab. These receptor sequences come from an adult with an advanced solid tumor such as melanoma, head and neck, liver or kidney cancer.

This chain connects TRBV2 to TRBJ2-3; D is perhaps TRBD1 or TRBD2 (5 bases each). V lost 6 bases to trimming and J lost 6 bases, with 22 bases between them. Germline CDR1 SNHLY, CDR2 FYNNEI. The CDR3 is 16 amino acids. The CDR3 is CASRGFGSGLLDTQYF. CDR3 coding DNA: TGTGCCAGCAGGGGGTTTGGGTCGGGGCTGCTGGATACGCAGTATTTT.

V is TRBV28 and J is TRBJ1-2, with TRBD1 identical over 7 bases. The V and J ends lost 8 bases and 4 bases, in that order; junction bases with no gene match: 10. The germline V gene has CDR1 MDHEN and CDR2 SYDVKM. The CDR3 loop spans 14 amino acids. CDR3 sequence: CASRTPGGSYGYTF. The CDR3, as DNA: TGTGCCAGCCGAACCCCAGGGGGATCCTATGGCTACACCTTC.

This chain links TRBV27 with TRBJ1-1; possible D gene TRBD1, 6 bases. Trimming cost V 5 bases and J 3 bases, with 16 bases left between them. The CDR3 spans 15 residues. Germline lookup yields CDR1 MNHEY and CDR2 SMNVEV (reference sequence). CDR3 residues: CASSTHREVDTEAFF. The CDR3 coding sequence is TGTGCCAGCAGTACCCACAGGGAAGTGGACACTGAAGCTTTCTTT.

The chain is built from TRBV18 and TRBJ2-7; D ambiguous. Germline V CDR1 and CDR2: KGHSH, LQKENI. The CDR3 is made up of 13 amino acids. Trimming took off 0 bases at V and 4 bases at J, with 7 bases between the two ends. The CDR3 loop reads CASSPPGPYEQYF. Written as DNA, the CDR3 is TGTGCCAGCTCACCACCTGGTCCTTACGAGCAGTACTTC.

This clone was observed a few times. The chain combines TRBV28 with TRBJ1-1; no clear D gene. Germline CDR1 is MDHEN and CDR2 is SYDVKM. Deletions cut 8 bases from V and 1 base from J, with 11 bases between. This CDR3 region has 13 residues. DNA for the CDR3: TGTGCCAGCCTTATGAGGCAGAACACTGAAGCTTTCTTT. Amino acids: CASLMRQNTEAFF.

The chain is built from TRBV7-9 and TRBJ1-3; 8 positions agree with TRBD1. With 6 bases clipped from V and 2 bases from J, the junction kept 6 bases outside the gene matches. The germline CDR1 and CDR2 sequences are SEHNR and FQNEAQ (reference sequence). This CDR3 region has 15 residues. The CDR3 protein is CASSLQGGTGNTIYF. In DNA, the CDR3 is TGTGCCAGCAGTCTACAGGGGGGGACTGGAAACACCATATATTTT.

The rearrangement links TRBV6-4 to TRBJ2-3; TRBD1 aligns across 7 bases. With V trimmed by 7 bases and J by 2 bases, 6 bases remained unmatched. The CDR3 runs to 14 residues. Germline V gene data show CDR1 as MRHNA and CDR2 as SNTAGT. This chain's CDR3 is CASTGQENTDTQYF. The CDR3 region has the DNA TGTGCCAGCACCGGACAGGAGAACACAGATACGCAGTATTTT.

The rearrangement links TRBV25-1 to TRBJ1-6, with D possibly matching TRBD1 (6 bases). V was trimmed by 11 bases and J by 6 bases, leaving 14 bases between them. The CDR3 covers 13 residues. Per germline, CDR1 MGHDK and CDR2 SYGVNS. Here the CDR3 DNA reads TGTGCCTCCAAGAGGGGGGGTAATTCACCCCTCCACTTT. Translation gives CASKRGGNSPLHF.

This rearrangement joins TRBV15 to TRBJ2-5; D is uncertain. V was clipped by 0 bases and J by 2 bases, with 10 bases between them. Per germline, CDR1 LNHNV and CDR2 YYDKDF (reference sequence). This CDR3 has 15 amino acids. The CDR3 DNA follows: TGTGCCACCAGCAGAGATTTTCCTGGGCAAGAGACCCAGTACTTC. Protein: CATSRDFPGQETQYF.

The V gene is TRBV21-1, the J gene TRBJ2-1. TRBV21-1 is given as a pseudogene. The CDR3 extends over 15 amino acids. The CDR3 protein is CASSKLRTANNEQFF. The CDR3 nucleotides read TGTGCCAGCAGCAAACTGCGGACGGCAAACAATGAGCAGTTCTTC.

This clone was recorded a few times. The chain has TRBV7-8 and TRBJ2-7; D perhaps matches TRBD2 (6 bases). The CDR3 is 15 amino acids. V lost 5 bases and J lost 7, with 21 bases in between. Germline-derived CDR1 and CDR2 are SGHVS and FQNEAQ. The chain's CDR3 is CASSPRGTREGEQYF. The CDR3 DNA reads as TGTGCCAGCAGCCCACGAGGCACGCGGGAAGGGGAGCAGTACTTC.

The V gene is TRBV28, the J gene TRBJ1-1; tentative D call: TRBD1 (5 bases). The V gene's germline CDR1 is MDHEN and CDR2 SYDVKM. V lost 3 bases and J 5 bases, leaving 13 bases between the germline ends. There are 14 residues in the CDR3. This chain's CDR3 is CASSFGTLGTEAFF. Here the CDR3 DNA reads TGTGCCAGCAGTTTCGGGACCCTGGGTACTGAAGCTTTCTTT.

The chain joins TRBV28 to TRBJ2-1; TRBD2 matches 7 bases. The CDR3 runs to 15 residues. Germline CDR1 is MDHEN and CDR2 is SYDVKM. The V gene end was trimmed by 6 bases and the J gene end by 2 bases; junction bases not matched to a gene: 7. This CDR3 reads CASSRGRGAYNEQFF. CDR3 nucleotide sequence: TGTGCCAGCAGCCGGGGTCGGGGGGCCTACAATGAGCAGTTCTTC.

The V gene is TRBV18, the J gene TRBJ2-1, with 11 bases identical to TRBD2. This CDR3 is built from 16 residues. In germline, CDR1 is KGHSH, CDR2 LQKENI. The junction had 6 bases not matched to a gene; V was cut back by 4 bases and J by 4 bases. The CDR3 coding sequence is TGTGCCAGCTCACGACCCGGGACTAGCGGTTACAATGAGCAGTTCTTC. Translated, it gives CASSRPGTSGYNEQFF.

The chain employs TRBV15 and TRBJ2-7; 7 bases are shared with TRBD1. The V and J ends lost 5 bases and 4 bases, in that order; junction bases with no gene match: 5. There are 13 residues in the CDR3. The germline CDR1 and CDR2 sequences are LNHNV and YYDKDF (reference sequence). In nucleotides, the CDR3 is TGTGCCACCAGCCCCGGGACAGCGTACGAGCAGTACTTC. Amino acids: CATSPGTAYEQYF.

This clone was observed a single time. The chain joins TRBV5-6 to TRBJ2-2; D ambiguous. From germline, CDR1 is SGHDT and CDR2 YYEEEE. This CDR3 is 11 amino acids long. The V end was cut by 0 bases, the J end by 6 bases, with 0 bases between. Here the CDR3 DNA reads TGTGCCAGCAGCTTGGCCGGGGAGCTGTTTTTT. Residues: CASSLAGELFF.

The chain joins TRBV29-1 to TRBJ2-1, with 9 nucleotides matching TRBD2. CDR3 length: 11 amino acids. The germline gives CDR1 SQVTM, CDR2 ANQGSEA. Trimming removed 5 bases from V and 10 bases from J; junction bases left unmatched: 3. The CDR3: CSVLGLAEQFF. The CDR3 DNA is TGCAGCGTTCTTGGACTAGCGGAGCAGTTCTTC.

This chain uses TRBV14 with TRBJ2-1, with 8 bases aligning to TRBD2. V was clipped by 4 bases and J by 3 bases; unmatched bases: 11. This CDR3 is built from 17 residues. Germline V gives CDR1 SGHDN, CDR2 FVKESK. Written as DNA, the CDR3 is TGTGCCAGCAGCCTCAGAACCACTAGCGGAGTCTACAATGAGCAGTTCTTC. Translated, it gives CASSLRTTSGVYNEQFF.

CDR3 amino acids: CASSEYRDTATYEQYF. For the CDR3, the DNA is TGTGCCAGCAGTGAATACCGGGACACAGCAACCTACGAGCAGTACTTC. The chain combines TRBV6-1 with TRBJ2-7; TRBD1 might be the D (6 bases). The CDR3 length is 16 residues. The germline V and J ends were trimmed by 2 bases and 2 bases, with 16 bases remaining between them. CDR1 is MNHNS, CDR2 SASEGT, per germline.